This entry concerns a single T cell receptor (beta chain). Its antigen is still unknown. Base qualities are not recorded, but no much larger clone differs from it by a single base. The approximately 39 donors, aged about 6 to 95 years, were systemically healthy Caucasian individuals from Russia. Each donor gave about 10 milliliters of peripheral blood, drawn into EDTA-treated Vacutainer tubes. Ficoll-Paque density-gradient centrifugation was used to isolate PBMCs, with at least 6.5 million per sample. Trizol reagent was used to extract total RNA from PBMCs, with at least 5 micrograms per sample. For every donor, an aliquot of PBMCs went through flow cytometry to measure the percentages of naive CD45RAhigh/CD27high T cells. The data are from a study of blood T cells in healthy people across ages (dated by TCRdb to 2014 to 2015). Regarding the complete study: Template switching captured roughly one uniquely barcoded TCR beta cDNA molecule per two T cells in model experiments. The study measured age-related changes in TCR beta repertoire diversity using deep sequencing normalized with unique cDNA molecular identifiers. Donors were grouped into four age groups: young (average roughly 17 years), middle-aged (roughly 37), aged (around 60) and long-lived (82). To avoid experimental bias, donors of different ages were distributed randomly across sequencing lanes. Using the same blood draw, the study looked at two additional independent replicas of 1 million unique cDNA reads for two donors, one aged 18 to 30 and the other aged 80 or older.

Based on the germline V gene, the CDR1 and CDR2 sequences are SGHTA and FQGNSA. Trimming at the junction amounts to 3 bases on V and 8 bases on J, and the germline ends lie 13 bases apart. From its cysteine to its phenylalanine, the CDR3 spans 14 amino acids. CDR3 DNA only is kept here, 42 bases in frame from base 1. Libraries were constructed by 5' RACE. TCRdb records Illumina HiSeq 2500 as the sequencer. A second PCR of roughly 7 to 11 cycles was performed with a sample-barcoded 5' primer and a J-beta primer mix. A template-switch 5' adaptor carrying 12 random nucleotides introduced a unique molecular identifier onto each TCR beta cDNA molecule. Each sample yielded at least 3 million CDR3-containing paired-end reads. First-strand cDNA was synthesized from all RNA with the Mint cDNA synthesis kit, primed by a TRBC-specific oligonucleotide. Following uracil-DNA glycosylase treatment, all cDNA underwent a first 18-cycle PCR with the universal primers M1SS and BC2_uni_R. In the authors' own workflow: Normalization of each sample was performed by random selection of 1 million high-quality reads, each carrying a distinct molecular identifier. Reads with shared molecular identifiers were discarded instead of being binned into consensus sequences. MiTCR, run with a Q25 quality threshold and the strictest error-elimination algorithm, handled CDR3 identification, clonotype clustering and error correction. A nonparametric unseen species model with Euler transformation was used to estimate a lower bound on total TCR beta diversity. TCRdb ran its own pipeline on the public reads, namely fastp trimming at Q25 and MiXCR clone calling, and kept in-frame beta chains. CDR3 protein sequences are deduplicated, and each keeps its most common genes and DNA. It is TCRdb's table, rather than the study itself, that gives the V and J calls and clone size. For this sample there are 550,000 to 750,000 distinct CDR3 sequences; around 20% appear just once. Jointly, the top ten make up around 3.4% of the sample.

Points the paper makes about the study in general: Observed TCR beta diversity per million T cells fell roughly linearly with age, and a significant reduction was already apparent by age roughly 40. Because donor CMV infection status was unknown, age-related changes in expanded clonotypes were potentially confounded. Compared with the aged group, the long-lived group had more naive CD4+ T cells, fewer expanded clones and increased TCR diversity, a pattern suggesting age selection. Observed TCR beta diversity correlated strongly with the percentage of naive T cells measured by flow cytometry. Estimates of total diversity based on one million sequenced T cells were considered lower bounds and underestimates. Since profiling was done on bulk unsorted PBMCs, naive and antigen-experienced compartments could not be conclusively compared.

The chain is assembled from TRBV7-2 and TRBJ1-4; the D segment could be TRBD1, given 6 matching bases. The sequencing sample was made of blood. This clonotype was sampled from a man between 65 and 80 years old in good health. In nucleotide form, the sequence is TGTGCCAGCAGCTTGTGGGGGGCGGGCGAAAAACTGTTTTTT. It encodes CASSLWGAGEKLFF.